This TCR beta chain emerged from a study of blood T cell repertoires in COVID-19. Study as a whole: COVID-19 samples from acute and convalescent phases originated in the United States, Italy and Spain.

Original handling: Reference gene primer amplification gave nucleated cell count estimates. TCRdb keeps only in-frame clones here, not all; method: immunoSEQ multiplex PCR. The V and J calls and clone size were taken over from that table, and D and trimming were inferred from the DNA. The repertoire holds approximately 150,000 clones, with over 80% as singletons. The clonotype originates from a woman aged 45-59 years with acute or convalescent COVID-19. The specimen sequenced was peripheral blood.

The CDR3 here is CSVVSSGGQLEFF. The CDR3 nucleotides are TGCAGCGTTGTGTCTAGCGGGGGACAGTTGGAGTTCTTC. The genes are TRBV29-1 and TRBJ2-1; TRBD2 matches 10 bases. CDR3 length: 13 amino acids. The germline gives CDR1 SQVTM, CDR2 ANQGSEA. V lost 4 bases to trimming and J lost 14 bases; unmatched junction nucleotides: 11.